These T cell receptor beta chains were read from a single sample in a study of CD8 T cells in Susac syndrome. MiXCR was run by TCRdb on the immunoSEQ multiplex PCR reads, yielding one entry per CDR3 protein. The sample carries a few hundred thousand distinct CDR3 sequences, 89% recorded once. The specimen sequenced was CD8+ T cells from PBMCs. These receptors were collected from a human donor with multiple sclerosis. CDR3s include the opening cysteine and the closing phenylalanine or tryptophan. The order of the fields is D gene, V gene, clone size, CDR3 length, J gene, CDR3 protein, CDR3 DNA. A D gene is named only where the DNA matches it firmly. A clone size is listed for some rows: how often the clone was seen (once, few, many), or a class if it is expanded.

d_gene: NA
v_gene: TRBV9
abundance: NA
len: 15
j_gene: TRBJ2-6
CDR3aa: CARSVEGGGANVLTF
CDR3nt: TGTGCCCGCAGCGTAGAGGGGGGTGGGGCCAACGTCCTGACTTTC

d_gene: NA
v_gene: TRBV29-1
abundance: NA
len: 12
j_gene: TRBJ1-1
CDR3aa: CSVVGSVAEAFF
CDR3nt: TGCAGCGTTGTGGGAAGCGTCGCTGAAGCTTTCTTT

d_gene: NA
v_gene: TRBV7-9
abundance: NA
len: 15
j_gene: TRBJ1-2
CDR3aa: CASSLGLTSRDGYTF
CDR3nt: TGTGCCAGCAGCTTGGGACTTACAAGTAGGGATGGCTACACCTTC

d_gene: TRBD2
v_gene: TRBV6-4
abundance: NA
len: 16
j_gene: TRBJ2-3
CDR3aa: CASSDGSGGSTDTQYF
CDR3nt: TGTGCCAGCAGTGATGGTAGCGGGGGAAGCACAGATACGCAGTATTTT

d_gene: NA
v_gene: TRBV7-8
abundance: NA
len: 16
j_gene: TRBJ2-7
CDR3aa: CASSLPSPRVAYEQYF
CDR3nt: TGTGCCAGCAGCTTACCCTCGCCGAGAGTGGCCTACGAGCAGTACTTC

d_gene: NA
v_gene: TRBV5-6
abundance: NA
len: 12
j_gene: TRBJ1-2
CDR3aa: CASTSEGDGYTF
CDR3nt: TGTGCCAGCACATCCGAGGGGGATGGCTACACCTTC

d_gene: NA
v_gene: TRBV7-6
abundance: NA
len: 14
j_gene: TRBJ2-7
CDR3aa: CASSPQDGAYEQYF
CDR3nt: TGTGCCAGCAGCCCCCAAGACGGGGCCTACGAGCAGTACTTC

d_gene: NA
v_gene: TRBV30
abundance: once
len: 15
j_gene: TRBJ2-3
CDR3aa: CACAPDRDFTDTQYF
CDR3nt: TGTGCCTGTGCCCCCGACAGGGACTTTACAGATACGCAGTATTTT

d_gene: NA
v_gene: TRBV25-1
abundance: NA
len: 15
j_gene: TRBJ2-1
CDR3aa: CASSAGQITYNEQFF
CDR3nt: TGTGCCAGCAGCGCAGGACAGATCACGTACAATGAGCAGTTCTTC

d_gene: TRBD1
v_gene: TRBV28
abundance: NA
len: 13
j_gene: TRBJ2-7
CDR3aa: CASSARTGREQYF
CDR3nt: TGTGCCAGCAGTGCACGGACAGGGAGGGAGCAGTACTTC